The TCR beta chain under discussion was sequenced for a study of T cells in Graves' hyperthyroidism and ophthalmopathy. This clonotype was observed at least ten times. Its specificity is unknown. Blood dates from first hyperthyroidism diagnosis, before any ophthalmopathy symptoms. The study's findings and limits: A 13 V-J signature model discriminated ophthalmopathy versus stable hyperthyroidism. The model forecast ophthalmopathy, anticipating it by a median roughly 6.3 months before onset.

RNA transcripts gave rise to amplified TCR beta CDR3 regions. A set of HTBI primers served as the primers for a first-round RT-PCR of the TCR CDR3. TCRdb recomputed calls from the multiplex PCR reads with MiXCR, one row per CDR3 protein. Of about 290,000 distinct CDR3 sequences in the sample, 10% to 15% are singletons; the top ten hold approximately 8.6%. This CDR3 has 14 residues. The V gene lost 2 bases and the J gene lost 4 bases, with 9 bases spanning the gap. CDR1 and CDR2 (germline): SGHTA, FQGNSA. This chain connects TRBV7-2 to TRBJ1-3, with a tentative D call TRBD1 (6 bases). This receptor was identified in a woman aged 30 to 39 with Graves' hyperthyroidism that later progressed to Graves' ophthalmopathy. Sequenced material: blood. DNA of the CDR3: TGTGCCAGCAGCTTATGGGGGGCCGGAAACACCATATATTTT. This gives the protein CASSLWGAGNTIYF.